The present TCR beta chain was sequenced within a study of T cell responses to AZD1222 COVID-19 vaccine. Study context: Whether given at about 4 or about 12 weeks, second doses were pooled.

Germline V gene sequence: CDR1 SGHNT, CDR2 YYREEE (reference sequence). V was clipped by 3 bases and J by 4 bases, with 11 bases between them. This CDR3 comprises 15 residues. The assay was immunoSEQ multiplex PCR, and TCRdb's table has in-frame clones only and misses some. The sample has 150,000 to 200,000 clones, around 92% seen once. The TCR originated in an adult in good health. This chain uses TRBV5-4 with TRBJ1-6; a possible D gene is TRBD1 (5 bases). The sequences come from peripheral blood, collected on day 0 of AZD1222 vaccination. DNA for the CDR3: TGTGCCAGCAGCTCGGGGCAGGCGTATAATTCACCCCTCCACTTT. It is translated as CASSSGQAYNSPLHF.